Presented here are 28 T cell receptor beta chains from one specimen sequenced in a study of TIL therapy for anti-PD-1-resistant metastatic lung cancer. As for time point: pre-treatment sample, taken before nivolumab and TIL therapy. The libraries were made with immunoSEQ v3. Sequencing was performed with immunoSEQ multiplex PCR; in TCRdb, only in-frame clones are kept and a portion is missing. The table includes approximately 20,000 clones, 60% to 80% detected once. Sequenced material: blood, taken at baseline. Source of these receptors: a person aged 25 to 79 with non-small cell lung cancer.

This chain connects TRBV5-1 to TRBJ2-2; D is undetermined. Between the trimmed V and J ends, which lost 5 bases and 5 bases, there was a span of 10 bases. This CDR3 spans 13 amino acids. Germline CDR1 SGHRS, CDR2 YFSETQ. The CDR3, as DNA: TGCGCCAGCAGAACCCCAGGAACCGGGGAGCTGTTTTTT. Translated, it gives CASRTPGTGELFF.

DNA of the CDR3: TGTGCCAGCAGCGCCAGGGACAGGGTCTACGAGCAGTACTTC. Translation: CASSARDRVYEQYF. The chain recombines TRBV9 with TRBJ2-7; 9 nucleotides agree with TRBD1. Germline CDR1 and CDR2: SGDLS and YYNGEE. Trimming removed 3 bases from V and 3 bases from J; junction bases left unmatched: 4. The CDR3 is made up of 14 amino acids.

This sequence joins TRBV28 and TRBJ2-7; possibly TRBD2 for D (5 bases). Germline V CDR1 and CDR2: MDHEN, SYDVKM. V was trimmed by 3 bases and J by 0 bases, leaving 24 bases between them. The CDR3 runs to 19 residues. For the CDR3, the DNA is TGTGCCAGCAGTTTCTTGGATCCTCGGACTCTGCCCACCTCCTACGAGCAGTACTTC. Residues: CASSFLDPRTLPTSYEQYF.

This clone occurred once. CDR3 in DNA: TGCAGCGTGGAAAAACAGGGTGAAAAACTGTTTTTT. Translated: CSVEKQGEKLFF. The V and J genes are TRBV29-1 and TRBJ1-4, with TRBD1 as a possible D gene (6 bases). Germline V lookup: CDR1 SQVTM, CDR2 ANQGSEA. The CDR3 is made up of 12 amino acids. The ends were cut back, 6 bases at V and 7 bases at J, with 12 bases in the middle.

The chain carries TRBV19 and TRBJ2-1, with 13 nucleotides matching TRBD2. The CDR3 length is 17 residues. Germline assignment: CDR1 LNHDA and CDR2 SQIVND (reference sequence). V trimming: 10 bases; J trimming: 10 bases; junction bases outside the gene matches: 19. The CDR3: CATSKLAGGRSLGEQFF. The DNA of the CDR3 is TGTGCCACCTCGAAACTAGCGGGAGGGCGTTCTTTAGGGGAGCAGTTCTTC. The full variable domain, in which reference TRBV19 and TRBJ2-1 provide the parts outside the CDR3, is DGGITQSPKYLFRKEGQNVTLSCEQNLNHDAMYWYRQDPGQGLRLIYYSQIVNDFQKGDIAEGYSVSREKKESFPLTVTSAQKNPTAFYLCATSKLAGGRSLGEQFFGPGTRLTVL.

The table lists this clone with a count of one. The V call is TRBV18, the J call TRBJ2-1; weak D call: TRBD2 (6 bases). The CDR3 is 15 residues long. Germline CDR1 reads KGHSH; CDR2 reads LQKENI. The ends were cut back, 0 bases at V and 5 bases at J, with 11 bases in the middle. The DNA of the CDR3 is TGTGCCAGCTCACCACCTAGCGGAATAAACAATGAGCAGTTCTTC. Translation gives CASSPPSGINNEQFF.

The chain is built from TRBV4-2 and TRBJ1-5; 8 nucleotides agree with TRBD1. Germline lookup yields CDR1 LGHNA and CDR2 YNFKEQ. The CDR3 loop spans 16 amino acids. The V segment lost 0 bases and the J segment 6 bases; nucleotides outside the gene matches: 7. The chain's CDR3 is CASSQDGSGGPQPQHF. DNA of the CDR3: TGTGCCAGCAGCCAAGATGGGTCAGGGGGCCCTCAGCCCCAGCATTTT.

As DNA, the CDR3 is TGTGCCAGTAGTATACTGGGGGAGACCCAGTACTTC. It specifies CASSILGETQYF. The chain joins TRBV19 to TRBJ2-5; D is unresolved. The germline V and J ends were trimmed by 2 bases and 5 bases, with 6 bases remaining between them. The CDR3 covers 12 residues. CDR1 is LNHDA, CDR2 SQIVND, per germline (reference sequence). Complete variable domain (other parts from reference TRBV19 and TRBJ2-5): DGGITQSPKYLFRKEGQNVTLSCEQNLNHDAMYWYRQDPGQGLRLIYYSQIVNDFQKGDIAEGYSVSREKKESFPLTVTSAQKNPTAFYLCASSILGETQYFGPGTRLLVL.

The chain carries TRBV3-1 (or the pseudogene TRBV3-2) and TRBJ1-2; D remains unclear. Trimming stripped 4 bases from V and 8 bases from J, with 23 bases between. Germline loops: CDR1 LGHDT, CDR2 YNNKEL (reference sequence). The CDR3 is 16 residues long. The CDR3 here is CASSPELTRYGTGYTF. Written as DNA, the CDR3 is TGTGCCAGCAGCCCAGAATTGACCAGGTACGGCACGGGCTACACCTTC.

The CDR3 DNA reads TGTGCCTGGGGCGGGACCTACAATGAGCAGTTCTTC. Translation: CAWGGTYNEQFF. The genes are TRBV30 and TRBJ2-1, with D tentatively TRBD2 (6 bases). The CDR3 sequence is 12 residues long. Trimming pared 5 bases from V and 2 bases from J, leaving 7 bases between. Germline V lookup: CDR1 GTSNPN, CDR2 SVGIG (reference sequence). Drawing the rest from reference TRBV30 and TRBJ2-1, the complete variable domain is SQTIHQWPATLVQPVGSPLSLECTVEGTSNPNLYWYRQAAGRGLQLLFYSVGIGQISSEVPQNLSASRPQDRQFILSSKKLLLSDSGFYLCAWGGTYNEQFFGPGTRLTVL.

V and J are TRBV7-7 and TRBJ2-1, with D possibly being TRBD1 or TRBD2 (5 bases each). V was shortened by 5 bases and J by 9 bases, with 17 bases between the two germline ends. From germline, CDR1 is SSHAT and CDR2 FNYEAQ (reference sequence). The CDR3 contains 14 residues. DNA for the CDR3: TGTGCCAGCAGCCAAGGGACCCGCCATTCTGAGCAGTTCTTC. Translated: CASSQGTRHSEQFF.

The chain links TRBV19 to TRBJ2-4; either TRBD1 or TRBD2 may fit D (6 bases each). CDR3 length equals 14 residues. Germline CDR1 reads LNHDA; CDR2 reads SQIVND (reference sequence). Trimming removed 11 bases at V and 0 bases at J, with 14 bases between. CDR3 in DNA: TGTGCCTCAACGGGGGCCGGAGCCAAAAACATTCAGTACTTC. It encodes CASTGAGAKNIQYF.

The chain combines TRBV4-2 with TRBJ2-7; possibly TRBD2 for D (6 bases). Germline loops: CDR1 LGHNA, CDR2 YNFKEQ. The CDR3 has 15 residues. Between the trimmed V and J ends, which lost 0 bases and 0 bases, there was a span of 9 bases. DNA of the CDR3: TGTGCCAGCAGCCAAGATGAGACTAGCTCCTACGAGCAGTACTTC. It specifies CASSQDETSSYEQYF.

This sequence joins TRBV29-1 and TRBJ1-2; D gene uncertain. V lost 0 bases to trimming and J lost 7 bases, with 15 bases between them. CDR1 and CDR2 (germline): SQVTM, ANQGSEA. The CDR3 extends over 14 amino acids. CDR3 loop: CSVEDTPGMGGYTF. DNA of the CDR3: TGCAGCGTTGAAGATACCCCCGGAATGGGTGGCTACACCTTC. Using reference TRBV29-1 and TRBJ1-2 for the parts outside the CDR3, the full variable domain is SAVISQKPSRDICQRGTSLTIQCQVDSQVTMMFWYRQQPGQSLTLIATANQGSEATYESGFVIDKFPISRPNLTFSTLTVSNMSPEDSSIYLCSVEDTPGMGGYTFGSGTRLTVV.

V is TRBV12-5 and J is TRBJ1-2; 7 bases fit TRBD1. Germline-derived CDR1 and CDR2 are LGHNT and FRNRAP. V trimming: 7 bases; J trimming: 4 bases; junction bases outside the gene matches: 9. The CDR3 spans 14 residues. CDR3: CASAPATGIYGYTF. CDR3 bases: TGTGCTAGTGCCCCAGCGACAGGGATCTATGGCTACACCTTC.

The gene calls are TRBV6-6 and TRBJ1-5; no clear D gene. The V end lost 7 bases, the J end lost 4 bases, and 20 bases lay between the germline ends. This CDR3 spans 16 amino acids. Germline V gene lookup returns CDR1 MNHNY and CDR2 SVGAGI (reference sequence). The CDR3 is CASKGVKADPNQPQHF. The CDR3 DNA sequence: TGTGCCAGCAAGGGAGTTAAGGCAGACCCTAATCAGCCCCAGCATTTT.

This clone showed up just once. The chain employs TRBV11-2 and TRBJ2-3; D remains unclear. Trimming took off 4 bases at V and 2 bases at J, with 13 bases between the two ends. Germline V gene lookup returns CDR1 SGHAT and CDR2 FQNNGV. The CDR3 has 15 residues. In DNA form, the CDR3 reads TGTGCCAGCAGCTCGATCCGGACCTACACAGATACGCAGTATTTT. Translated, it gives CASSSIRTYTDTQYF. The entire variable domain, with the rest obtained from reference TRBV11-2 and TRBJ2-3, is as follows: EAGVAQSPRYKIIEKRQSVAFWCNPISGHATLYWYQQILGQGPKLLIQFQNNGVVDDSQLPKDRFSAERLKGVDSTLKIQPAKLEDSAVYLCASSSIRTYTDTQYFGPGTRLTVL.

V usage is TRBV5-1 and J usage is TRBJ1-2; TRBD1 agrees at 7 bases. The junction had 8 bases not matched to a gene; V was cut back by 4 bases and J by 8 bases. The CDR3 contains 13 residues. CDR1 is SGHRS, CDR2 YFSETQ, per germline. CDR3 region: CASSENQGVGYTF. DNA for the CDR3: TGCGCCAGCAGCGAAAATCAGGGGGTGGGCTACACCTTC.

The chain uses TRBV11-2 and TRBJ2-2; TRBD1 agrees at 8 bases. The V and J ends lost 2 bases and 3 bases, in that order; junction bases with no gene match: 2. Looked up from germline, CDR1 is SGHAT and CDR2 is FQNNGV. This CDR3 is built from 15 residues. The CDR3 coding sequence is TGTGCCAGCAGCTTAACAGGGGGATACACCGGGGAGCTGTTTTTT. Translation gives CASSLTGGYTGELFF.

The chain carries TRBV27 and TRBJ2-3; the match to TRBD2 covers 9 bases. Trimming took 6 bases from V and 6 from J; bases not matched to a gene: 10. This CDR3 is built from 15 residues. Per the germline V gene, CDR1 is MNHEY and CDR2 is SMNVEV (reference sequence). CDR3 bases: TGTGCCAGCAGGCCCAAGGCGGGAGGGGCCGATACGCAGTATTTT. Its protein product is CASRPKAGGADTQYF.

The chain couples TRBV5-6 to TRBJ1-1; no firm D call. The germline V and J ends were trimmed by 1 base and 2 bases, with 6 bases remaining between them. The CDR3 consists of 13 residues. The germline gives CDR1 SGHDT, CDR2 YYEEEE. The CDR3 DNA sequence: TGTGCCAGCAGCTTGAGGGTTAACACTGAAGCTTTCTTT. Translation: CASSLRVNTEAFF.

This sequence joins TRBV4-1 and TRBJ2-7; D ambiguous. The germline CDR1 and CDR2 sequences are MGHRA and YSYEKL. This CDR3 is 17 amino acids long. Trimming shortened V by 2 bases and J by 3 bases, and 20 bases separated the two germline ends. The CDR3 is CASSQFFGVLTFYEQYF. For the CDR3, the DNA is TGCGCCAGCAGCCAATTTTTCGGCGTATTAACGTTCTACGAGCAGTACTTC.

This chain joins TRBV7-2 and TRBJ1-2, with 7 bases aligning to TRBD1. Germline lookup yields CDR1 SGHTA and CDR2 FQGNSA. The J segment lost 0 bases and the V segment lost 5 bases, leaving 6 bases of the junction unmatched. This CDR3 spans 15 amino acids. The CDR3 reads CASSKGTAPNYGYTF. The CDR3 DNA is TGTGCCAGCAGCAAAGGGACAGCCCCTAACTATGGCTACACCTTC.

This chain connects TRBV5-8 to TRBJ2-7; D is ambiguous. The CDR3 has 14 residues. Trimming stripped 0 bases from V and 1 base from J, with 8 bases between. The germline V gene has CDR1 SGHTS and CDR2 YDEGEE. CDR3 bases: TGTGCCAGCAGCTTGGTAGAGGAGTCCTACGAGCAGTACTTC. It encodes CASSLVEESYEQYF.

This sequence joins TRBV2 and TRBJ2-7; TRBD1 agrees at 10 bases. CDR1 is SNHLY, CDR2 FYNNEI, per germline. This CDR3 region has 16 residues. J gave up 3 bases and V 0 bases, and 5 bases lay outside the gene matches. Here the CDR3 reads CASSEAPRDRGYEQYF. The CDR3 DNA sequence: TGTGCCAGCAGTGAAGCCCCCAGGGACAGGGGCTACGAGCAGTACTTC.

This clone was found a few times. The chain combines TRBV7-3 with TRBJ1-5; D ambiguous. CDR1 and CDR2 from the germline V gene are SGHTA and FQGTGA. Trimming cost V 2 bases and J 2 bases, with 7 bases left between them. The CDR3 contains 14 residues. The CDR3: CASSLLPGNQPQHF. The CDR3 coding sequence is TGTGCCAGCAGCTTACTCCCCGGCAATCAGCCCCAGCATTTT. Together with reference TRBV7-3 and TRBJ1-5, the CDR3 gives the full variable domain: GAGVSQTPSNKVTEKGKYVELRCDPISGHTALYWYRQSLGQGPEFLIYFQGTGAADDSGLPNDRFFAVRPEGSVSTLKIQRTERGDSAVYLCASSLLPGNQPQHFGDGTRLSIL.

The V gene is TRBV27, the J gene TRBJ2-5, with TRBD2 identical over 10 bases. The ends lost 6 bases at V and 1 base at J; junction bases unmatched: 11. The CDR3 totals 17 residues. Germline lookup yields CDR1 MNHEY and CDR2 SMNVEV (reference sequence). The CDR3 DNA sequence: TGTGCCAGCAGGGGCTGGGGGTGGACTAGCGGCCAAGAGACCCAGTACTTC. Protein sequence: CASRGWGWTSGQETQYF.

The gene calls are TRBV6-5 and TRBJ1-2; D ambiguous. Trimming cost V 2 bases and J 6 bases, with 7 bases left between them. Germline V gene sequence: CDR1 MNHEY, CDR2 SVGAGI. The CDR3 contains 12 residues. The CDR3 bases are TGTGCCAGCAGTTACGCCGGGGATGGCTACACCTTC. Its translation: CASSYAGDGYTF.